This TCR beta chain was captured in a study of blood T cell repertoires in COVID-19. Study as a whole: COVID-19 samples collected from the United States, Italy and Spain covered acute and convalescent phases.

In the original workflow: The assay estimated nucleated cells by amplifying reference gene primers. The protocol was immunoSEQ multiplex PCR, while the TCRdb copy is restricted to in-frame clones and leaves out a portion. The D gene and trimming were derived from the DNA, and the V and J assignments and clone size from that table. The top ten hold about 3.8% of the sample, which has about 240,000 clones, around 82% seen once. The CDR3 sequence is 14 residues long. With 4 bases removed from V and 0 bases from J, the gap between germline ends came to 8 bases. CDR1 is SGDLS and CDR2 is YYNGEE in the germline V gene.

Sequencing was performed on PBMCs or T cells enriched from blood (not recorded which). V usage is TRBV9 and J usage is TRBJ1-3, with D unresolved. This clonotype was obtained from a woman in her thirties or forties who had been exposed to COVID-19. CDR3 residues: CASSLFSSGNTIYF. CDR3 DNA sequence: TGTGCCAGCAGCCTTTTCAGCTCTGGAAACACCATATATTTT.